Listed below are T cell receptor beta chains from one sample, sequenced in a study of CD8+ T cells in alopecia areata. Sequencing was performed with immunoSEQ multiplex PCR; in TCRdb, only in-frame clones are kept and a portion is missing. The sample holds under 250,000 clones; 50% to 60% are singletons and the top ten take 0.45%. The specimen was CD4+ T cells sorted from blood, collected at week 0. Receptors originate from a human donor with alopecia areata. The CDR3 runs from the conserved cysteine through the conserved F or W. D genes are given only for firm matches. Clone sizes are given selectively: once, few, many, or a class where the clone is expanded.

CDR3 DNA: TGTGCCAGCAGCCGCGGGACAGGGAGGAATGGCTACACCTTC
CDR3 protein: CASSRGTGRNGYTF
D gene: TRBD1
clone size: few
J gene: TRBJ1-2
V gene: TRBV7-2

CDR3 DNA: TGTGCCAGCAGCCCTAGCGGGAGGTCGCAGTTCTTC
CDR3 protein: CASSPSGRSQFF
D gene: TRBD2
clone size: once
J gene: TRBJ2-1
V gene: TRBV6-5

CDR3 DNA: TGTGCCAGCTCACCAGAGTTCGGAAGGGGAGAGACCCAGTACTTC
CDR3 protein: CASSPEFGRGETQYF
D gene: -
clone size: -
J gene: TRBJ2-5
V gene: TRBV18

CDR3 DNA: TGCGCCAGCAGCACCACCGGGACAGTCGATGAAAAACTGTTTTTT
CDR3 protein: CASSTTGTVDEKLFF
D gene: TRBD1
clone size: -
J gene: TRBJ1-4
V gene: TRBV5-1

CDR3 DNA: TGCAGCGCCTCTTGGGACAGCAACATCATGAACACTGAAGCTTTCTTT
CDR3 protein: CSASWDSNIMNTEAFF
D gene: TRBD1
clone size: -
J gene: TRBJ1-1
V gene: TRBV29-1

CDR3 DNA: TGTGCCAGCAGTGTACTAGCGGGAGGTCACGAGCAGTACTTC
CDR3 protein: CASSVLAGGHEQYF
D gene: TRBD2
clone size: -
J gene: TRBJ2-7
V gene: TRBV6-5

CDR3 DNA: TGTGCCAGCACTCCAAGGAGGGCCGGGGCTTTCTTT
CDR3 protein: CASTPRRAGAFF
D gene: -
clone size: -
J gene: TRBJ1-1
V gene: TRBV2

CDR3 DNA: TGTGCCAGCAGTTTTTTGAGGAGGCCAGAAAAACTGTTTTTT
CDR3 protein: CASSFLRRPEKLFF
D gene: -
clone size: -
J gene: TRBJ1-4
V gene: TRBV28

CDR3 DNA: TGTGCCTGGAGACGCAGAGGGAGCAATCAGCCCCAGCATTTT
CDR3 protein: CAWRRRGSNQPQHF
D gene: -
clone size: -
J gene: TRBJ1-5
V gene: TRBV30

CDR3 DNA: TGTGCCAGCAGTGTGACGTTCCAAGAGACCCAGTACTTC
CDR3 protein: CASSVTFQETQYF
D gene: -
clone size: -
J gene: TRBJ2-5
V gene: TRBV6-4

CDR3 DNA: TGTGCCAGCAGTGCCCCGGAGTGGGGGGACACTGAAGCTTTCTTT
CDR3 protein: CASSAPEWGDTEAFF
D gene: -
clone size: few
J gene: TRBJ1-1
V gene: TRBV6-1

CDR3 DNA: TGTGCCAGCACCAGCTGGCAGGGGGCGAATGGCTACACCTTC
CDR3 protein: CASTSWQGANGYTF
D gene: TRBD1
clone size: -
J gene: TRBJ1-2
V gene: TRBV6-5

CDR3 DNA: TGCGCCAGCAGCCAAGTTGGAGCGGGTGGGGCCAACGTCCTGACTTTC
CDR3 protein: CASSQVGAGGANVLTF
D gene: -
clone size: -
J gene: TRBJ2-6
V gene: TRBV4-1

CDR3 DNA: TGCAGCAGCCGGGGGCTGGGGGACGAGCAGTACTTC
CDR3 protein: CSSRGLGDEQYF
D gene: -
clone size: -
J gene: TRBJ2-7
V gene: TRBV29-1

CDR3 DNA: TGTGCCAGCAGCATTTCTAGCGGTACCTACAATGAGCAGTTCTTC
CDR3 protein: CASSISSGTYNEQFF
D gene: TRBD2
clone size: few
J gene: TRBJ2-1
V gene: TRBV7-2

CDR3 DNA: TGCGCCAGCAGCCAAGTCGGGACGTACGTCGCCGAGCAGTACTTC
CDR3 protein: CASSQVGTYVAEQYF
D gene: -
clone size: -
J gene: TRBJ2-7
V gene: TRBV4-1

CDR3 DNA: TGCAGCGTTGAAGGGGGTATGGAGACCCAGTACTTC
CDR3 protein: CSVEGGMETQYF
D gene: -
clone size: -
J gene: TRBJ2-5
V gene: TRBV29-1

CDR3 DNA: TGTGCCAGCAGTGAAGAATCTTTGGGGGGCAATGAGCAGTTCTTC
CDR3 protein: CASSEESLGGNEQFF
D gene: -
clone size: -
J gene: TRBJ2-1
V gene: TRBV2

CDR3 DNA: TGTGCCAGCAGCCCCAGTTGGGACAGAATGGAGACCCAGTACTTC
CDR3 protein: CASSPSWDRMETQYF
D gene: TRBD1
clone size: few
J gene: TRBJ2-5
V gene: TRBV9

CDR3 DNA: TGTGCCATCAGTGTTCAAGGGCTTGGAGAAGAGCAGTACTTC
CDR3 protein: CAISVQGLGEEQYF
D gene: -
clone size: -
J gene: TRBJ2-7
V gene: TRBV10-3

CDR3 DNA: TGTGCCAGCAGCAAAGGACTTGAGCAGTTCTTC
CDR3 protein: CASSKGLEQFF
D gene: -
clone size: -
J gene: TRBJ2-1
V gene: TRBV11-2

CDR3 DNA: TGTGCCAGCAGTTTAGGACGGCCGGTGACTGTCGATACGCAGTATTTT
CDR3 protein: CASSLGRPVTVDTQYF
D gene: -
clone size: -
J gene: TRBJ2-3
V gene: TRBV27

CDR3 DNA: TGTGCCAGCAGCTCGTCGACAGGAGGCTTCTATGGCTACACCTTC
CDR3 protein: CASSSSTGGFYGYTF
D gene: -
clone size: -
J gene: TRBJ1-2
V gene: TRBV7-9

CDR3 DNA: TGTGCCAGCAGGTTTGGAGCATCGCACTCCTACGAGCAGTACTTC
CDR3 protein: CASRFGASHSYEQYF
D gene: -
clone size: few
J gene: TRBJ2-7
V gene: TRBV6-1

CDR3 DNA: TGTGCCAGCAGTTTAACGGCGGGGGAGCAGTTCTTC
CDR3 protein: CASSLTAGEQFF
D gene: -
clone size: -
J gene: TRBJ2-1
V gene: TRBV27

CDR3 DNA: TGCGCCAGCAGCCAAGCGGCAGCCAAAAACATTCAGTACTTC
CDR3 protein: CASSQAAAKNIQYF
D gene: -
clone size: -
J gene: TRBJ2-4
V gene: TRBV4-1

CDR3 DNA: TGTGCCTGGAGGCGACAGGGAGAGAGAACTGGAAACACCATATATTTT
CDR3 protein: CAWRRQGERTGNTIYF
D gene: TRBD1
clone size: few
J gene: TRBJ1-3
V gene: TRBV30

CDR3 DNA: TGTGCCAGCAGCGACCCATTGCGCTCCTACGAGCAGTACTTC
CDR3 protein: CASSDPLRSYEQYF
D gene: -
clone size: -
J gene: TRBJ2-7
V gene: TRBV9

CDR3 DNA: TGTGCCTGGAGTGCCCCAGGGAATCAGCCCCAGCATTTT
CDR3 protein: CAWSAPGNQPQHF
D gene: -
clone size: few
J gene: TRBJ1-5
V gene: TRBV30

CDR3 DNA: TGTGCCAGTAGGCTCCTAGCGGGAGGTTCTGGGGAGCTGTTTTTT
CDR3 protein: CASRLLAGGSGELFF
D gene: TRBD2
clone size: -
J gene: TRBJ2-2
V gene: TRBV19

CDR3 DNA: TGTGCCAGCAGTGAAGACTTCGAAGCTTTCTTT
CDR3 protein: CASSEDFEAFF
D gene: -
clone size: -
J gene: TRBJ1-1
V gene: TRBV25-1

CDR3 DNA: TGTGCCAGCAGTGGACAGGGGAGATTAAGCACTGAAGCTTTCTTT
CDR3 protein: CASSGQGRLSTEAFF
D gene: TRBD1
clone size: -
J gene: TRBJ1-1
V gene: TRBV6-1

CDR3 DNA: TGTGCCAGCAGCAGGGACAGAAATGAAAAACTGTTTTTT
CDR3 protein: CASSRDRNEKLFF
D gene: TRBD1
clone size: -
J gene: TRBJ1-4
V gene: TRBV25-1

CDR3 DNA: TGCAGCGTTTGGCCCCGGCATCGCACCGGGGAGCTGTTTTTT
CDR3 protein: CSVWPRHRTGELFF
D gene: -
clone size: -
J gene: TRBJ2-2
V gene: TRBV29-1

CDR3 DNA: TGTGCCAGCAGCTTCTCCCGGACTAGGATGTACAATGAGCAGTTCTTC
CDR3 protein: CASSFSRTRMYNEQFF
D gene: TRBD2
clone size: -
J gene: TRBJ2-1
V gene: TRBV7-2

CDR3 DNA: TGTGCCTGGAGTGACAGGGTCCAGGGGTGGAACGAGCAGTACTTC
CDR3 protein: CAWSDRVQGWNEQYF
D gene: -
clone size: -
J gene: TRBJ2-7
V gene: TRBV30